This TCR beta chain stems from a study of cytomegalovirus exposure and HLA in healthy donors. Unmatched junction bases numbered 2, after V lost 4 bases and J lost 3 bases. Germline-derived CDR1 and CDR2 are SGHDT and YYEEEE. The CDR3 covers 14 residues. Use of 60 Vbeta and 13 Jbeta primers characterized the PCR. Clones were sequenced by immunoSEQ multiplex PCR, and TCRdb holds only the in-frame ones, with some missing. Seen here are some 150,000 clones, almost 80% observed once, and the top ten hold about 0.64%. Study-wide results and caveats: When presence/absence was analysed, sequencing depth was taken to be roughly uniform across donors. The classifier was said to identify cytomegalovirus status with high specificity and sensitivity. Later on, a genetic analysis was performed. It linked a missense variant in DCLRE1C with V- and J-gene trimming of TCR beta. Information on immune exposure was restricted to one variable (CMV serostatus).

Note on this clone: Its specificity is unknown.

This receptor was taken from a male donor in good health and CMV-seronegative. The sequenced sample consisted of PBMCs. The gene calls are TRBV5-6 and TRBJ2-1, with TRBD1 matching 9 bases. The DNA for the CDR3 is TGTGCCAGCAGCCCGGACAGGGGCTACAATGAGCAGTTCTTC. As protein: CASSPDRGYNEQFF. Full variable domain (missing parts from reference TRBV5-6 and TRBJ2-1): DAGVTQSPTHLIKTRGQQVTLRCSPKSGHDTVSWYQQALGQGPQFIFQYYEEEERQRGNFPDRFSGHQFPNYSSELNVNALLLGDSALYLCASSPDRGYNEQFFGPGTRLTVL.